Listed below are T cell receptor beta chains from one sample, sequenced in a study of CD8 T cells in ankylosing spondylitis. TCRdb reprocessed the 5' RACE reads via MiXCR and lists one record per CDR3 protein. The repertoire has 300,000 to 350,000 distinct CDR3 sequences, roughly 20% of them found once; the top ten carry 3.5%. Material for sequencing was blood, either unsorted or a sorted T cell fraction (not recorded which). Source of these receptors: a female donor with ankylosing spondylitis or in good health (not recorded which). The CDR3 runs from the conserved cysteine through the conserved F or W. The D gene is left open where the match is weak. Clone size, where shown, is once, few, many, or a class for clones that have expanded.

size	D	V	J	DNA	CDR3
NA	TRBD1	TRBV6-2/TRBV6-3	TRBJ2-1	TGTGCCAGCAGTCCTACAGGGGGTTTTACTAATGAGCAGTTCTTC	CASSPTGGFTNEQFF
NA	NA	TRBV5-1	TRBJ2-5	TGCGCCAGCAGCGGGTTGGGTGCGGGGGAGACCCAGTACTTC	CASSGLGAGETQYF
NA	NA	TRBV7-2	TRBJ2-7	TGTGCCAGCGGTAAACAGGGTGGGGAGGGGACCTACGAGCAGTACTTC	CASGKQGGEGTYEQYF
few	NA	TRBV12-3/TRBV12-4	TRBJ1-1	TGTGCCAGCACTCCTGTCACTGAAGCTTTCTTT	CASTPVTEAFF
many	NA	TRBV7-2	TRBJ1-1	TGTGCCAGCAGTATTACTGGGGACACTGAAGCTTTCTTT	CASSITGDTEAFF
NA	NA	TRBV7-8	TRBJ2-5	TGTGCCAGCAGCTTAGCGGTGAGGGGGGAGACCCAGTACTTC	CASSLAVRGETQYF
few	NA	TRBV6-1	TRBJ2-3	TGTGCCAGCAGCCCGGAGCTTGGAGGCACAGATACGCAGTATTTT	CASSPELGGTDTQYF
few	NA	TRBV20-1	TRBJ2-2	TGCAGTGCGGAGGTGAACACCGGGGAGCTGTTTTTT	CSAEVNTGELFF
NA	TRBD1	TRBV28	TRBJ2-7	TGTGCCAGCAGTTTGGCGGGACAGGGGGGCTCCTACGAGCAGTACTTC	CASSLAGQGGSYEQYF
NA	NA	TRBV30	TRBJ1-5	TGTGCCTGGAGTGTGGTCAGACACAATCAGCCCCAGCATTTT	CAWSVVRHNQPQHF
few	NA	TRBV20-1	TRBJ2-7	TGCAGTGCTAGCAGCTCCTACGAGCAGTACTTC	CSASSSYEQYF
many	TRBD1	TRBV29-1	TRBJ1-2	TGCAGCGATGGGACAGGGGGCCGGAATGGCTACACCTTC	CSDGTGGRNGYTF
NA	NA	TRBV7-7	TRBJ1-1	TGTGCTAGCAGCTTTAGTACGGACACTGAAGCTTTCTTT	CASSFSTDTEAFF
few	TRBD1	TRBV18	TRBJ1-1	TGTGCCAGCTCACCCTTACAGGGGGCAACTGAAGCTTTCTTT	CASSPLQGATEAFF
few	NA	TRBV10-3	TRBJ2-5	TGTGCCATCAGTGATTCAGCAGGCTCGGGTGGAGGTGAGACCCAGTACTTC	CAISDSAGSGGGETQYF
few	NA	TRBV12-3/TRBV12-4	TRBJ1-3	TGTGCCAGCACCGGGGCGGGGTACCTTCTCTCTGGAAACACCATATATTTT	CASTGAGYLLSGNTIYF
few	NA	TRBV3-1	TRBJ2-2	TGTGCCAGCAGCCCTCGGGACTTCCCGACCGGGGAGCTGTTTTTT	CASSPRDFPTGELFF
few	NA	TRBV12-3/TRBV12-4	TRBJ2-3	TGTGCCAGCAGTTTCCGAGGACCCTTGGGAGATACGCAGTATTTT	CASSFRGPLGDTQYF
many	NA	TRBV20-1	TRBJ2-3	TGCAGTGCTACCCCCTCCGGACGAGATACGCAGTATTTT	CSATPSGRDTQYF
NA	NA	TRBV29-1	TRBJ1-2	TGCAGCGTTGTAAACGGGGCGGTCTATGGCTACACCTTC	CSVVNGAVYGYTF
few	TRBD2	TRBV6-2/TRBV6-3	TRBJ2-1	TGTGCCAGCAGCCAGCGGCGGGAGGGATGTTTCTTC	CASSQRREGCFF
NA	NA	TRBV20-1	TRBJ2-1	TGCAGTGCCCCTCAGGCTGGAGGTACTTATGAGCAGTTCTTC	CSAPQAGGTYEQFF
many	NA	TRBV29-1	TRBJ2-7	TGCAGCGCCAGGGAGGTCCACGAGCAGTACTTC	CSAREVHEQYF
many	NA	TRBV29-1	TRBJ1-1	TGCAGCGCCCGGGAGCAAACTGAAGCTTTCTTT	CSAREQTEAFF
few	TRBD1	TRBV27	TRBJ1-3	TGTGCCAGCAGCTCCACCCGACAGGGGACCATATATTTT	CASSSTRQGTIYF
NA	TRBD2	TRBV5-4	TRBJ2-5	TGTGCCAGCAGCACGAGCGGGAGCGGAGAGACCCAGTACTTC	CASSTSGSGETQYF
few	NA	TRBV12-3/TRBV12-4	TRBJ2-7	TGTGCCAGCAGTTTCGGGGCAGGCGGGCAGCAGTACTTC	CASSFGAGGQQYF
NA	NA	TRBV20-1	TRBJ2-2	TGCAGTGCGGAAGAAGGAGGCGGGGAGCTGTTTTTT	CSAEEGGGELFF
few	NA	TRBV4-2	TRBJ2-1	TGTGCCAGCAGCCAAGATGGTCTAGCCAATGAGCAGTTCTTC	CASSQDGLANEQFF
NA	NA	TRBV6-1	TRBJ1-6	TGTGCCAGCAGCCGCCCGCCAGCTTCACCCCTCCACTTT	CASSRPPASPLHF
once	NA	TRBV5-6	TRBJ2-5	TGTGCCAGCAGCTTGGTTGGTTGGGGGGACCAAGAGACCCAGTACTTC	CASSLVGWGDQETQYF
many	NA	TRBV20-1	TRBJ2-3	TGCAGTGCTGACAGGTTGGGCACAGATACGCAGTATTTT	CSADRLGTDTQYF
few	NA	TRBV20-1	TRBJ1-5	TGCAGTGCCGGGACGCTCAATCAGCCCCAGCATTTT	CSAGTLNQPQHF
NA	NA	TRBV11-2	TRBJ2-1	TGTGCCAGCAGCTTAGATTTCGTTTCAAATGAGCAGTTCTTC	CASSLDFVSNEQFF
NA	TRBD2	TRBV6-5	TRBJ2-1	TGTGCCAGCAGTTCCCTTTACGGGGGAGGGTATAATGAGCAGTTCTTC	CASSSLYGGGYNEQFF